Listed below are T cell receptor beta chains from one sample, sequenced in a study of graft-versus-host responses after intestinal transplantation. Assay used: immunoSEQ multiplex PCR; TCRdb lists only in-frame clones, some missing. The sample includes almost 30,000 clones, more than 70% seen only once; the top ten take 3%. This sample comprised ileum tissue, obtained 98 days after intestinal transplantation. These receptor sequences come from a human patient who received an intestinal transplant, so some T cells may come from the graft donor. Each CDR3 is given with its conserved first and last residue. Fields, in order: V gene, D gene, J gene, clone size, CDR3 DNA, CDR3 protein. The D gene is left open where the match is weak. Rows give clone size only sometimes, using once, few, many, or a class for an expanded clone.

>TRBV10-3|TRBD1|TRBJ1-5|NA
TGTGCCATCAGTGAGAAGCAGCCGGGACAGGGCAATCAGCCCCAGCATTTT
CAISEKQPGQGNQPQHF
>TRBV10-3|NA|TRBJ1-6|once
TGTGCCATCAGTGAGTCATGGGGACGAGGGAATTCACCCCTCCACTTT
CAISESWGRGNSPLHF
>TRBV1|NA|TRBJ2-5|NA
TGCACCAGCACCCTAGCGCGGGGGGCTGGGGAGACCCAGTACTTC
CTSTLARGAGETQYF
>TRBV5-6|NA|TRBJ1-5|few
TGTGCCAGCAGCTTGAATTTAATGGGCGAAGGCAATCAGCCCCAGCATTTT
CASSLNLMGEGNQPQHF
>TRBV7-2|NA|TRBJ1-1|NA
TGTGCCAGCAGTAAAGGGCAGGGTACGAACACTGAAGCTTTCTTT
CASSKGQGTNTEAFF
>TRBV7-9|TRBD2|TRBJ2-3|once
TGTGCCAGCAGCCCGGGACTAGCGGAGATCACAGATACGCAGTATTTT
CASSPGLAEITDTQYF
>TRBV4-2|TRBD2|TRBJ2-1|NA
TGTGCCAGCAGCCAAGATTTCCTTCGGGGGGGCAAGAATGAGCAGTTCTTC
CASSQDFLRGGKNEQFF
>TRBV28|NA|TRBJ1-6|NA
TGTGCCAGCAGTTCCTCCCGCGGCGCGTATAATTCACCCCTCCACTTT
CASSSSRGAYNSPLHF
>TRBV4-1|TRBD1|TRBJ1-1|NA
TGCGCCAGCAGCCAAGGGACAGGAGCCATGAACACTGAAGCTTTCTTT
CASSQGTGAMNTEAFF
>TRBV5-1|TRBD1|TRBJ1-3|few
TGCGCCAGCAGCTTGGACCCCTCGGGACAGTCGGGAAACACCATATATTTT
CASSLDPSGQSGNTIYF
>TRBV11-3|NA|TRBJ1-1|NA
TGTGCCAGCAGCTTAGACAAGAACACTGAAGCTTTCTTT
CASSLDKNTEAFF
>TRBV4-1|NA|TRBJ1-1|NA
TGCGCCAGCAGTCCATTTAGAGGGAACACTGAAGCTTTCTTT
CASSPFRGNTEAFF
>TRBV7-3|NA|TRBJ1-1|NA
TGTGCCAGCAGCTTCCAGGGTCCCGGGGAAGCTTTCTTT
CASSFQGPGEAFF
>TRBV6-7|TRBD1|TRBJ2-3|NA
TGTGCCAGCAGTTACTGGACCCGGGACAGGGGGCTCGACACAGATACGCAGTATTTT
CASSYWTRDRGLDTDTQYF
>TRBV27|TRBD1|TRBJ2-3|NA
TGTGCCAGTTCCTCCGATCAGGGGGGCACAGATACGCAGTATTTT
CASSSDQGGTDTQYF
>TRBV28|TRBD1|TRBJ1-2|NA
TGTGCCAGCTTTATAGGGGACAGGGAGGATGGCTACACCTTC
CASFIGDREDGYTF
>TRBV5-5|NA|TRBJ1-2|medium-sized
TGTGCCAGCAGCTTCCATGGGCGCCGCTATGGCTACACCTTC
CASSFHGRRYGYTF
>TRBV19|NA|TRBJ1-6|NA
TGTGCCAGTAGAACAGAATTAAGCTCCTATAATTCACCCCTCCACTTT
CASRTELSSYNSPLHF
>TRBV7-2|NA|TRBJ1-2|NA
TGTGCCAGCAGCTTAGACCAGGGGTCCCATGGCTACACCTTC
CASSLDQGSHGYTF
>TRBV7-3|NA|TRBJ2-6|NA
TGTGCCAGCAGCGGTAACAGCCGTCCCCGCTCTGGGGCCAACGTCCTGACTTTC
CASSGNSRPRSGANVLTF
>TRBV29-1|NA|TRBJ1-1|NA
TGCAGCGTGATGAGCACTGAAGCTTTCTTT
CSVMSTEAFF
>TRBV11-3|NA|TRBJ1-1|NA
TGTGCCAGCAGCTTAGGCGGGAACACTGAAGCTTTCTTT
CASSLGGNTEAFF
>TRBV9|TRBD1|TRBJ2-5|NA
TGTGCCAGCAGCCCCCGGACAGGGCCTCAAGAGACCCAGTACTTC
CASSPRTGPQETQYF
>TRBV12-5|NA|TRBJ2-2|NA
TGTGCTAGTGCTGAAACCAGAGGGGGACTTAACACCGGGGAGCTGTTTTTT
CASAETRGGLNTGELFF
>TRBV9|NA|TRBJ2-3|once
TGTGCCAGCAGCGTGGGCTCAAGCGCAGCAGATACGCAGTATTTT
CASSVGSSAADTQYF
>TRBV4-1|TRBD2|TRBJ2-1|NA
TGCGCCAGCAGCCAAGTACAAAGCGGGGGGGCCGGTAGTTATGAGCAGTTCTTC
CASSQVQSGGAGSYEQFF
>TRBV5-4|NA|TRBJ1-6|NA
TGTGCCAGCAGTTTAGGTCCCGGAGAATATAATTCACCCCTCCACTTT
CASSLGPGEYNSPLHF
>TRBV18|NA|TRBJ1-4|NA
TGTGCCAGCTCACCAAGGGGGGCTAATGAAAAACTGTTTTTT
CASSPRGANEKLFF
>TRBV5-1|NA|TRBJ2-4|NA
TGCGCCAGCAGCATACCGACGGGAAAAAACATTCAGTACTTC
CASSIPTGKNIQYF
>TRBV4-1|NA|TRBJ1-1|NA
TGCGCCAGCAGCACTAAGGACGTTCAGAACACTGAAGCTTTCTTT
CASSTKDVQNTEAFF
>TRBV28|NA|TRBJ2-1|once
TGTGCCAGCAGTTCCGTGACCGTCTACAATGAGCAGTTCTTC
CASSSVTVYNEQFF
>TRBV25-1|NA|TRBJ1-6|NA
TGTGCCAGCAGTGAACCGGACGGGAATTCACCCCTCCACTTT
CASSEPDGNSPLHF
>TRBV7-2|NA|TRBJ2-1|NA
TGTGCCAGGTCGGACAGGTCCGATCGGAGGGGGGAGCAGTTCTTC
CARSDRSDRRGEQFF
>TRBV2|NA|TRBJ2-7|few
TGTGCCAGCAGTGCTGGCCCGGGCCTGGAGCAGTACTTC
CASSAGPGLEQYF
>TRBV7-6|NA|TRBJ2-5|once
TGTGCCAGCAGCTTAAGGCCTAGCACTCAAGAGGCCCAGTACTTC
CASSLRPSTQEAQYF
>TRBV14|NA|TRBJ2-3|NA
TGTGCCAGCAGCCAAGTAGCGGGCACAGATACGCAGTATTTT
CASSQVAGTDTQYF
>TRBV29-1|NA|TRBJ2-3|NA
TGCAGCGTTAACCGGGACAAGACTCGAGATAGCACAGATACGCAGTATTTT
CSVNRDKTRDSTDTQYF
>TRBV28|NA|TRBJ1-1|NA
TGTGCCAGCAGTTTAGGGAGGAGAGCTTTCTTT
CASSLGRRAFF
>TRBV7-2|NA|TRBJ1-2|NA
TGTGCCAGCAGCTTCTTGGGGCAGGGGATTAACTATGGCTACACCTTC
CASSFLGQGINYGYTF
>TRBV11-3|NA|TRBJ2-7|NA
TGTGCCAGCAGCTCCTACCCATCGGGAAGGGAGAGGGACTACGAGCAGTACTTC
CASSSYPSGRERDYEQYF
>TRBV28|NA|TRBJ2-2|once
TGTGCCAGCAGTTCCGGGACAATACTCACCGGGGAGCTGTTTTTT
CASSSGTILTGELFF
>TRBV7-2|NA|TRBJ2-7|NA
TGTGCCAGCAGCTTAGCGGGGGGACACGAGCAGTACTTC
CASSLAGGHEQYF
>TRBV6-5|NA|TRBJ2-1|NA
TGTGCCAGCAGTTACAGGGGTGAGCAGTTCTTC
CASSYRGEQFF
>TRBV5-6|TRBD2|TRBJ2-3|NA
TGTGCCAGCAGCTTCAATGCGGGGGGGCCGGGAGATACGCAGTATTTT
CASSFNAGGPGDTQYF
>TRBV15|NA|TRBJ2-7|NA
TGTGCCACCAGCGTGGCTATTACCTCCTACGAGCAGTACTTC
CATSVAITSYEQYF
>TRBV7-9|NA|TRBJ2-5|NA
TGTGCCAGCAGCGCGGGGTGGGTACCACAAGAGACCCAGTACTTC
CASSAGWVPQETQYF
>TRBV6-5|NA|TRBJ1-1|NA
TGTGCCAGCAGTTATAAGGGTAGTGGCACTGAAGCTTTCTTT
CASSYKGSGTEAFF
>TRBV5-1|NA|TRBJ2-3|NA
TGCGCCAGCAGCGCACCGGACGGGGTTAGCACAGATACGCAGTATTTT
CASSAPDGVSTDTQYF
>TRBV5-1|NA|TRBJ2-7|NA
TGCGCCAGCAGCTTGAGGGGCTACGAGCAGTACTTC
CASSLRGYEQYF
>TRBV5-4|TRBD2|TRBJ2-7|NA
TGTGCCAGCAGCTTCCCCGGGACTAGCTCCGAGCAGTACTTC
CASSFPGTSSEQYF
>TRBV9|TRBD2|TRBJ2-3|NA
TGTGCCAGCAGCGTAGGGCTAGCGGCTAGCACAGATACGCAGTATTTT
CASSVGLAASTDTQYF